Listed below are T cell receptor beta chains from one sample, sequenced in a study of CD8 T cells in ankylosing spondylitis. MiXCR, applied by TCRdb to the 5' RACE reads, yields one record per CDR3 protein. The sample carries about 400,000 distinct CDR3 sequences, under 25% recorded once. Sequenced: blood, either unsorted or a sorted T cell fraction (not recorded which). The receptor set was obtained from a male donor with ankylosing spondylitis. The CDR3 runs from the conserved cysteine through the conserved F or W. The D gene is left open where the match is weak. Clone size is stated in some rows and not others, as once, few, many or a class when expanded.

-	-	15	TRBJ2-1	TRBV7-9	CASSLTGPQLNEQFF	TGTGCCAGCAGCTTAACGGGGCCCCAACTGAATGAGCAGTTCTTC
few	TRBD2	16	TRBJ2-1	TRBV10-3	CAISAGLAGGYNEQFF	TGTGCCATCAGTGCTGGGCTAGCGGGTGGCTACAATGAGCAGTTCTTC
few	TRBD1	14	TRBJ1-1	TRBV2	CASSGQGSNTEAFF	TGTGCCAGCAGTGGACAGGGATCGAACACTGAAGCTTTCTTT
-	TRBD2	13	TRBJ2-5	TRBV20-1	CSASSSGSGTQYF	TGCAGTGCTAGCTCTAGCGGGAGTGGGACCCAGTACTTC
-	TRBD2	16	TRBJ2-3	TRBV20-1	CSARDLERGYTDTQYF	TGCAGTGCTAGAGATCTGGAGCGGGGGTACACAGATACGCAGTATTTT
-	-	14	TRBJ1-2	TRBV5-1	CASRWGVENYGYTF	TGCGCCAGCAGGTGGGGGGTCGAAAACTATGGCTACACCTTC
-	-	14	TRBJ2-1	TRBV18	CASSSTDRYNEQFF	TGTGCCAGCTCATCCACCGACAGGTACAATGAGCAGTTCTTC
few	-	13	TRBJ2-3	TRBV6-1	CASRRGYSDTQYF	TGTGCCAGCAGGAGAGGGTATTCAGATACGCAGTATTTT
few	-	12	TRBJ1-5	TRBV7-9	CASSLDISAQHF	TGTGCCAGCAGCTTAGACATATCAGCCCAGCATTTT
-	TRBD1	13	TRBJ1-4	TRBV7-2	CASSWGQNEKLFF	TGTGCCAGCAGCTGGGGACAGAATGAAAAACTGTTTTTT
-	-	15	TRBJ2-7	TRBV7-2	CASSLAMGGNYEQYF	TGTGCCAGCAGCTTAGCGATGGGGGGAAACTACGAGCAGTACTTC
-	-	17	TRBJ2-6	TRBV10-3	CAISGRWLPSGANVLTF	TGTGCCATCAGTGGACGGTGGCTTCCTTCTGGGGCCAACGTCCTGACTTTC
-	TRBD1	16	TRBJ2-7	TRBV6-2/TRBV6-3	CASSYSGQGVHYEQYF	TGTGCCAGCAGTTACTCGGGGCAGGGGGTTCACTACGAGCAGTACTTC
-	TRBD2	13	TRBJ2-5	TRBV2	CASSVREQETQYF	TGTGCCAGCAGTGTGCGGGAGCAAGAGACCCAGTACTTC
-	TRBD1	12	TRBJ2-3	TRBV6-2/TRBV6-3	CASSGDRGLLYF	TGTGCCAGCAGTGGGGACAGGGGATTGCTGTATTTT
-	TRBD1	14	TRBJ1-2	TRBV6-1	CASRDSGTAYGYTF	TGTGCCAGCAGAGATTCCGGGACAGCCTATGGCTACACCTTC
few	TRBD2	15	TRBJ2-2	TRBV5-1	CASSSTSGVGGELFF	TGCGCCAGCAGCTCAACTAGCGGAGTGGGCGGGGAGCTGTTTTTT
-	-	13	TRBJ1-4	TRBV18	CASSPEGGQKLFF	TGTGCCAGCTCGCCCGAGGGAGGGCAAAAACTGTTTTTT
-	-	14	TRBJ1-5	TRBV24-1	CATTPDISNQPQHF	TGTGCCACCACACCCGACATTTCCAATCAGCCCCAGCATTTT
-	-	13	TRBJ2-3	TRBV2	CASSVTLTDTQYF	TGTGCCAGCAGTGTGACGTTGACAGATACGCAGTATTTT
-	-	15	TRBJ2-5	TRBV7-6	CASSPLVGRRETQYF	TGTGCCAGCAGCCCTCTGGTGGGGCGGCGGGAGACCCAGTACTTC
few	-	14	TRBJ2-7	TRBV21-1	CASSTFLGGREQYF	TGTGCCAGCAGCACATTCTTGGGCGGACGCGAGCAGTACTTC
-	-	15	TRBJ1-3	TRBV10-3	CAISEGRTSGNTIYF	TGTGCCATCAGTGAGGGACGGACCTCTGGAAACACCATATATTTT
few	-	13	TRBJ1-1	TRBV18	CASSLGQNPEAFF	TGTGCCAGCTCACTTGGGCAGAACCCTGAAGCTTTCTTT
-	TRBD1	17	TRBJ2-2	TRBV30	CAWRPGQGIFVTRELFF	TGTGCCTGGAGACCGGGACAGGGTATTTTTGTTACAAGGGAGCTGTTTTTT
-	TRBD1	15	TRBJ2-7	TRBV14	CASSQGQGNSYEQYF	TGTGCCAGCAGCCAGGGACAGGGAAATTCCTACGAGCAGTACTTC
few	TRBD2	18	TRBJ2-5	TRBV12-3/TRBV12-4	CASSLGTSGRGGQETQYF	TGTGCCAGCAGCCTGGGGACTAGCGGGAGGGGTGGGCAAGAGACCCAGTACTTC
few	-	13	TRBJ2-7	TRBV5-1	CASSLQREREQYF	TGCGCCAGCAGCTTGCAAAGGGAGCGGGAGCAGTACTTC
-	-	12	TRBJ2-4	TRBV12-3/TRBV12-4	CASSFGGNIQYF	TGTGCCAGCAGTTTCGGTGGAAACATTCAGTACTTC
few	TRBD1	16	TRBJ1-1	TRBV19	CASSSRDREQWGEAFF	TGTGCCAGTAGTAGCCGGGACAGGGAGCAATGGGGTGAAGCTTTCTTT
few	TRBD2	13	TRBJ2-1	TRBV5-1	CASMASGSIEQFF	TGCGCCAGCATGGCTAGCGGGAGTATTGAGCAGTTCTTC
few	-	15	TRBJ2-5	TRBV5-1	CASRPGSQGTETQYF	TGCGCCAGCAGGCCGGGAAGCCAGGGGACAGAGACCCAGTACTTC
-	TRBD1	16	TRBJ2-3	TRBV7-3	CASSSGTGLGTDTQYF	TGTGCCAGCAGTTCCGGGACAGGGTTGGGGACAGATACGCAGTATTTT
-	-	14	TRBJ2-1	TRBV20-1	CSASPTGRYNEQFF	TGCAGTGCTAGCCCGACAGGCAGGTACAATGAGCAGTTCTTC